This T cell receptor (beta chain) is from a study of shared clonotypes between healthy human individuals (dated by TCRdb to the early 2020s). Study-wide context: A couple of women and three men aged 18 to 49 years were included in the cohort. For each donor, three plates each were used for CD4 naive and CD4 memory, two plates were used for CD8 naive, and one plate was used for CD8 memory. The study deeply sequenced blood TCR repertoires of about 5 healthy adults to estimate repertoire size and the extent of clonotype sharing between individuals. To increase sequencing depth and limit assay-specific biases, TCR repertoire library preparation and sequencing were carried out by different laboratories using diverse techniques. Each donor's leukapheresis produced roughly between roughly 0.85 and 9 billion PBMCs.

The CDR3 sequence holds 14 residues, the cysteine and phenylalanine included. Only the CDR3 DNA stays, 42 bases, in frame from base 1. Via the germline V gene, CDR1 is MDHEN and CDR2 SYDVKM. Trimming leaves V shorter by 6 bases and J shorter by 4 bases, with the junction holding 8 bases beyond the gene matches. CD8 naive samples consisted of CD45RO-negative cells that were positively selected for CCR7, yielding a CD45RA+CCR7+ population without TemRA cells. Healthy HIV-negative adults with no recently reported acute infections or vaccinations were included as donors. Every donor was a Caucasian adult living in Nashville, Tennessee, USA. After blood collection by leukapheresis, PBMCs were isolated using Ficoll-Histopaque density gradient centrifugation and then cryopreserved in the vapor phase of liquid nitrogen. Purity and quantity of every magnetically sorted T cell population were checked by analytical flow cytometry. Genomic DNA was isolated from each sorted fraction and quantified by UV absorbance on a Nanodrop 2000c.

Remarks on this clone: Its antigen remains undetermined. No base quality information exists; no much larger clone differs at one position.

Points the paper makes about the study in general: Based on pairwise subsampling, the degree of clonotype sharing among donors was expected to be affected by sequencing depth. Clonotypes shared by all four sorted-subset donors showed higher generation probabilities than non-shared clonotypes. The genetic and exposure-history diversity represented was limited by the small number of donors. Sampling was restricted to blood, and TCR repertoires in tissue are likely to differ from TCR repertoires in blood. Naive subsets generally had larger estimated clonotype richness than memory subsets did. About 4.5% of naive CD4, 3% to 4% of naive CD8, roughly 2.4% of memory CD4, and approximately 0.4% of memory CD8 clonotypes were shared across four donors. Rarefaction of sorted-subset datasets indicated incomplete sequencing despite the large sequencing depth.

Using the deep immunoSEQ assay, multiplex PCR amplified TCR CDR3 regions from genomic DNA. Extracted genomic DNA from each cell subset was spread evenly across all wells of several immunoSEQ 96-well plates, with each plate serving as a replicate. For sorted subsets, each replicate PCR was loaded with approximately 0.2 ug genomic DNA, equivalent to 30,000 or so T cell genomes. Purified libraries were measured with a Qubit 3.0 fluorometer, size-checked on a Bioanalyzer 2100, and measured again with the KAPA Library Quantification kit. A separate single-read 150-cycle Illumina NextSeq 550 flow cell was used to sequence each immunoSEQ 96-well plate. Concerning the study's data processing: Because the immunoSEQ output included only junctional sequences and no quality scores, the filtering could not be the same as the filtering used for full-length reads. Sequences were annotated with PyIR, a Python wrapper for IgBLAST v1.9, and V/J genes and CDR3 were assigned using IMGT germline references. Reads were removed for weak V/J assignments (E-value above 1e-6), missing CDR3, stop codons, out-of-frame junctions, or ambiguous translated residues. V3J clonotypes were defined by identical inferred V gene, J gene, and CDR3 amino acid sequence. To compute the percentage overlap between repertoires, the number of shared unique clonotypes was divided by the size of the smaller repertoire. Richness of each repertoire was evaluated using RTK rarefaction, the Chao1 estimator, and Recon v2.1 estimates of unobserved clonotypes. OLGA was used to compute generation probabilities for all TCRbeta clonotypes that the gDNA method yielded from a handful of donors. TCRdb limited this immuneACCESS table to in-frame rearrangements with V and J called. A share of clones is missing; checked studies link under half to unresolved V genes, and the rest is unexplained. Clone size and V and J calls were adopted from that table, with D and trimming inferred from the DNA. The sample data list nearly 2 million clones, and about 95% of these were observed just once. The leading ten clones occupy less than 1.5% of the sample.

The TCR sequence derives from a man aged 18 to 29 in good health. This chain joins TRBV28 to TRBJ2-5; TRBD1 lines up with 7 middle nucleotides. The sequenced material came from naive CD8+ T cells sorted from blood. The cell subset or site tag for this specimen amounts to: CD45RA+CCR7+. The CDR3 amino acid sequence is: CASRETGTRETQYF. The DNA is as follows: TGTGCCAGCAGGGAGACAGGGACAAGAGAGACCCAGTACTTC.